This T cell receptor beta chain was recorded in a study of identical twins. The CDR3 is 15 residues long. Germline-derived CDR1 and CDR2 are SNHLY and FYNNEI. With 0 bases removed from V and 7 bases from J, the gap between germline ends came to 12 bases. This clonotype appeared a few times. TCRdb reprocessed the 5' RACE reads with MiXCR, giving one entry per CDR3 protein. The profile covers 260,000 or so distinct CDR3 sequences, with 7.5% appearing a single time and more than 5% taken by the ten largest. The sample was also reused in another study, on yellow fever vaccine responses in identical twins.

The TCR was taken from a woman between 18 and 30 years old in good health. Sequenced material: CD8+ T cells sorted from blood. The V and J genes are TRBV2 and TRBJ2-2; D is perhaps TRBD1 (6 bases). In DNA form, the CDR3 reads TGTGCCAGCAGTGAAGCCCACAGGGTGCGCGGGGAGCTGTTTTTT. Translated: CASSEAHRVRGELFF.